This T cell receptor (beta chain) comes out of a study of T cell responses to AZD1222 COVID-19 vaccine. Whole-study results and caveats: Seropositive AZD1222 recipients at baseline numbered only five or six.

Turning to this clone: The antigen remains unidentified.

The CDR3 length is 16 residues. Per the germline V gene, CDR1 is SEHNR and CDR2 is FQNEAQ (reference sequence). V lost 5 bases to trimming and J lost 7 bases; unmatched junction nucleotides: 11. Data came from immunoSEQ multiplex PCR; TCRdb stores just in-frame clones and leaves some out. The data show 90,000 to 110,000 clones, with roughly 87% seen just once and approximately 5% held by the top ten. The chain combines TRBV7-9 with TRBJ2-1; 10 bases map to TRBD1. This TCR was sampled from an adult in good health. Sequenced material: peripheral blood, taken on day 0 of AZD1222 vaccination. CDR3 protein: CASSRLGQGFVNEQFF. The CDR3 coding sequence is TGTGCCAGCAGCCGACTGGGACAGGGGTTTGTGAATGAGCAGTTCTTC.